The 4 T cell receptor beta chains in this list originate from one sample, sequenced in a study of CD8+CD57+ T cells in acquired aplastic anemia. CDR3 and TCR beta VDJ profiling relied on a genomic DNA template. TCRdb called the reads again in MiXCR, with one record for every CDR3 protein. The table includes roughly 250,000 distinct CDR3 sequences, about 80% detected once. Patients who underwent sequencing had shown CD8+CD57+ cell expansion by flow cytometry. The sample taken for sequencing was sorted CD4+, CD8+, or CD8+CD57+ T cells (not recorded which) from PBMCs. These receptor sequences come from a human donor with aplastic anemia.

The J gene is TRBJ1-6, the V gene TRBV5-6, with D perhaps matching TRBD1 (5 bases). Trimming pared 3 bases from V and 5 bases from J, leaving 12 bases between. This CDR3 has 15 amino acids. Germline V gives CDR1 SGHDT, CDR2 YYEEEE. The CDR3: CASSSERDHNSPLHF. The CDR3 DNA is TGTGCCAGCAGCTCCGAGAGGGACCATAATTCACCCCTCCACTTT. Full variable domain (remainder filled in from reference TRBV5-6 and TRBJ1-6): DAGVTQSPTHLIKTRGQQVTLRCSPKSGHDTVSWYQQALGQGPQFIFQYYEEEERQRGNFPDRFSGHQFPNYSSELNVNALLLGDSALYLCASSSERDHNSPLHFGNGTRLTVT.

The DNA of the CDR3 is TGTGCCAGTAGTAGCACTAGTGGGGGCATCCATGAGCAGTTCTTC. Residues: CASSSTSGGIHEQFF. The rearrangement uses TRBV19 and TRBJ2-4, with D possibly TRBD1 on 6 matching bases. Matching the DNA end better, TRBJ2-1 makes the J call doubtful. The CDR3 is 15 amino acids. Germline V gene sequence: CDR1 LNHDA, CDR2 SQIVND (reference sequence).

The rearrangement uses TRBV7-9 and TRBJ2-1, with 9 bases matching TRBD2. The CDR3 runs 16 residues. Germline V CDR1 and CDR2: SEHNR, FQNEAQ (reference sequence). The V segment lost 6 bases and the J segment 0 bases; nucleotides outside the gene matches: 6. Here the CDR3 DNA reads TGTGCCAGCAGACCGCTAGCGGGAAGCTCCTACAATGAGCAGTTCTTC. Translated: CASRPLAGSSYNEQFF.

Points on this clonotype: The DNA is omitted, as the CDR3 cannot be located on it reliably, and the CDR3 follows TCRdb's listing. The chain uses TRBV9 and TRBJ1-2. The CDR3 totals 16 residues, both ends included. The germline V gene has CDR1 SGDLS and CDR2 YYNGEE. CDR3 loop: CASSVDTDRQYFGYTF.